This T cell receptor beta chain appears in the sequencing data of a study of tumor-infiltrating lymphocytes in localized non-small cell lung cancer. The study's findings and limits: Each assay used a separate piece of the same tissue. Tumor T-cell fraction was not associated with recurrence-free survival.

Sequencing was performed with immunoSEQ multiplex PCR; in TCRdb, only in-frame clones are kept and a portion is missing. The data contain more than 20,000 clones, just under 75% of them singletons. This clone was found once. Its antigen remains unknown. V was pared by 5 bases and J by 7 bases, with 7 bases of the junction left unmatched. The CDR3 is 13 amino acids. Per the germline V gene, CDR1 is LGHNA and CDR2 is YSLEER. This chain uses TRBV4-3 with TRBJ1-2; 7 bases are a match to TRBD1. The sequence derives from a human donor with non-small cell lung cancer. Sequenced: lung tumor tissue. The DNA of the CDR3 is TGCGCCAGCAGCGATAGGGGGCTTCTTGGCTACACCTTC. Translated, it gives CASSDRGLLGYTF.